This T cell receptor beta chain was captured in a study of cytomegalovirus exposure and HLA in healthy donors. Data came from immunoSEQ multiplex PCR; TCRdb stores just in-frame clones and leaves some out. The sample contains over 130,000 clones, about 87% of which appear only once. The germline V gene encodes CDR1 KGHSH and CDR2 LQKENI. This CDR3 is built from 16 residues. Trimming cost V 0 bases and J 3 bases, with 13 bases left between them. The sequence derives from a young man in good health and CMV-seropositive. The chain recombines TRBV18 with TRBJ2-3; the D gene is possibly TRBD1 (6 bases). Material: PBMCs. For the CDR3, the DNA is TGTGCCAGCTCACCACCCAAACAGGGTGAAACAGATACGCAGTATTTT. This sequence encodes CASSPPKQGETDTQYF.